One T cell receptor (beta chain) is described in this entry. The CDR3 totals 14 residues. Germline assignment: CDR1 SEHNR and CDR2 FQNEAQ (reference sequence). J gave up 4 bases and V 4 bases, and 6 bases lay outside the gene matches. This entry is derived from a study of blood T cell repertoires in COVID-19. Ages ranged from about 18 to 89 years, with residence in about two dozen US areas. Participant-given clinical history determined each cohort assignment. Original handling: For nucleated cells, counts were estimated from reference gene primer amplification. The protocol was immunoSEQ multiplex PCR, while the TCRdb copy is restricted to in-frame clones and leaves out a portion. V and J calls and clone size are copied from that table; D and trimming were computed from the DNA. Of over 200,000 clones listed, around 90% are singletons.

The sequence came from a man younger than 40 who had been exposed to COVID-19. V gene TRBV7-9 combines with J gene TRBJ1-2; 7 bases match TRBD1. The sample was PBMCs or T cells enriched from blood (not recorded which). The CDR3 coding sequence is TGTGCCAGCAGCTCCCAAGGGGGCGGCTATGGCTACACCTTC. It encodes CASSSQGGGYGYTF.